The source of this T cell receptor (beta chain) is a study of OX40 agonist ivuxolimab in advanced cancers. For the study at large: An agonistic human IgG2 monoclonal antibody against OX40 (CD134) was given. Dose-escalation subjects each had hepatocellular carcinoma, melanoma, renal cell or head and neck cancer. Study-wide results and limits: Clonal expansion was seen in CD4+ and CD8+ blood T cells by week 6 at 0.1 to 3.0 mg/kg.

CDR3 length equals 15 residues. Germline assignment: CDR1 MNHNS and CDR2 SASEGT. Trimming removed 1 base at V and 1 base at J, with 5 bases between. Only in-frame clones appear in the TCRdb table, and some are missing; sequencing was by immunoSEQ multiplex PCR. This sample has roughly 65,000 clones; roughly 84% occur once, and the top ten carry 0.38%. The timepoints at which blood was sampled were baseline, cycle 4 day 1, and cycle 7 day 1. As to this clone: Its antigen is as yet unknown.

The clonotype originates from an adult with an advanced solid tumor such as melanoma, head and neck, liver or kidney cancer. Sequenced here: CD4+ or CD8+ T cells sorted from blood, sampled in a trial of the OX40 agonist ivuxolimab. V gene TRBV6-1 combines with J gene TRBJ2-6; D is undetermined. The CDR3 DNA reads as TGTGCCAGCAGTGAAGGGCTTTCTGGGGCCAACGTCCTGACTTTC. It translates to CASSEGLSGANVLTF.